This T cell receptor beta chain comes out of a study of radiation and T cells in renal cell carcinoma. The protocol was immunoSEQ multiplex PCR, while the TCRdb copy is restricted to in-frame clones and leaves out a portion. The sample contains about 130,000 clones, roughly 84% of which appear only once. Points on this clone: The antigen remains unidentified.

Overall study findings and caveats: Without pretreatment biopsies, baseline tumor clonotype presence was undetermined.

Time point here: baseline pretreatment blood. As for treatment: 15 Gy SBRT to primary tumor, nephrectomy 4 weeks later. CDR3 length equals 12 residues. Germline lookup yields CDR1 SEHNR and CDR2 FQNEAQ (reference sequence). Trimming pared 6 bases from V and 3 bases from J, leaving 9 bases between. The receptor's source is a woman aged 50 to 60 with renal cell carcinoma. The source was blood, collected from a patient whose treatment included radiotherapy and nephrectomy. V is TRBV7-9 and J is TRBJ2-7, with D hard to call. The CDR3 coding sequence is TGTGCCAGCAGGTCTTCGGGCTACGAGCAGTACTTC. Translating it yields CASRSSGYEQYF.